Presented here are 8 T cell receptor beta chains from one specimen sequenced in a study of blood T cell repertoires in COVID-19. The assay was immunoSEQ multiplex PCR, and TCRdb's table has in-frame clones only and misses some. The top ten clones hold approximately 2.2% of a sample with under 300,000 clones, around 90% of them seen once. Sequencing was carried out using peripheral blood. The source of these receptors is a man aged 45 to 65 with acute or convalescent COVID-19.

The chain employs TRBV30 and TRBJ2-3; 9 positions match TRBD1. V gave up 2 bases and J gave up 7 bases; unmatched junction bases: 7. There are 14 residues in the CDR3. Germline loops: CDR1 GTSNPN, CDR2 SVGIG (reference sequence). The CDR3 reads CAWSPGQGSHTQYF. CDR3 bases: TGTGCCTGGAGTCCGGGACAGGGATCACATACGCAGTATTTT.

The genes are TRBV27 and TRBJ2-3; D perhaps matches TRBD2 (7 bases). Germline CDR1 is MNHEY and CDR2 is SMNVEV (reference sequence). The CDR3 is 15 residues long. Deletions cut 2 bases from V and 4 bases from J, with 13 bases between. CDR3 protein: CASSLITGRADTQYF. CDR3 sequence (DNA): TGTGCCAGCAGTTTAATAACAGGGAGGGCAGATACGCAGTATTTT.

The rearrangement uses TRBV19 and TRBJ1-1, with a tentative D call TRBD1 (5 bases). The V end lost 10 bases, the J end lost 0 bases, and 18 bases lay between the germline ends. The CDR3 runs 15 residues. The germline gives CDR1 LNHDA, CDR2 SQIVND (reference sequence). CDR3 protein: CAIRGGGSMNTEAFF. CDR3 nucleotide sequence: TGTGCCATCCGGGGTGGGGGGAGCATGAACACTGAAGCTTTCTTT.

The chain is built from TRBV12-5 and TRBJ2-3; 12 bases fit TRBD2. The CDR3 length is 16 residues. Germline assignment: CDR1 LGHNT and CDR2 FRNRAP. V lost 2 bases, J lost 4 bases, and 4 bases stayed unmatched. In nucleotides, the CDR3 is TGTGCTAGTGGTTTGACTAGCGGGGGGCCCTCAGATACGCAGTATTTT. Translation: CASGLTSGGPSDTQYF.

This sequence joins TRBV2 and TRBJ2-2; 7 bases line up with TRBD2. The CDR3 is 16 residues long. V was pared by 5 bases and J by 0 bases, with 6 bases of the junction left unmatched. CDR1 SNHLY and CDR2 FYNNEI come from the germline V gene. The CDR3 sequence: CASSITSAANTGELFF. CDR3 nucleotide sequence: TGTGCCAGCAGTATCACTAGCGCCGCGAACACCGGGGAGCTGTTTTTT.

This chain connects TRBV7-6 to TRBJ1-1, with 11 nucleotides matching TRBD1. The CDR3 is 14 residues long. The germline V gene encodes CDR1 SGHVS and CDR2 FNYEAQ. J gave up 4 bases and V 4 bases, and 2 bases lay outside the gene matches. The CDR3 coding sequence is TGTGCCAGCAGCTCGGGGACAGGGGGCACTGAAGCTTTCTTT. Translating it yields CASSSGTGGTEAFF.

The rearrangement links TRBV7-9 to TRBJ1-2; 9 nucleotides align to TRBD1. CDR1 and CDR2 from the germline V gene are SEHNR and FQNEAQ (reference sequence). V trimming: 4 bases; J trimming: 0 bases; junction bases outside the gene matches: 3. The CDR3 totals 15 residues. CDR3 region: CASSSDRGANYGYTF. CDR3 sequence (DNA): TGTGCCAGCAGCTCCGACAGGGGGGCTAACTATGGCTACACCTTC. Full variable domain (outside the CDR3, taken from reference TRBV7-9 and TRBJ1-2): DTGVSQNPRHKITKRGQNVTFRCDPISEHNRLYWYRQTLGQGPEFLTYFQNEAQLEKSRLLSDRFSAERPKGSFSTLEIQRTEQGDSAMYLCASSSDRGANYGYTFGSGTRLTVV.

This clone was counted a single time. The DNA of the CDR3 is TGTGCCAGCACCGTTCCCGGGAGTGAAAAACTGTTTTTT. This gives the protein CASTVPGSEKLFF. This chain links TRBV12-3 or TRBV12-4 with TRBJ1-4, with D hard to call. CDR3 length: 13 residues. Trimming removed 7 bases from V and 7 bases from J, with 13 bases in between.